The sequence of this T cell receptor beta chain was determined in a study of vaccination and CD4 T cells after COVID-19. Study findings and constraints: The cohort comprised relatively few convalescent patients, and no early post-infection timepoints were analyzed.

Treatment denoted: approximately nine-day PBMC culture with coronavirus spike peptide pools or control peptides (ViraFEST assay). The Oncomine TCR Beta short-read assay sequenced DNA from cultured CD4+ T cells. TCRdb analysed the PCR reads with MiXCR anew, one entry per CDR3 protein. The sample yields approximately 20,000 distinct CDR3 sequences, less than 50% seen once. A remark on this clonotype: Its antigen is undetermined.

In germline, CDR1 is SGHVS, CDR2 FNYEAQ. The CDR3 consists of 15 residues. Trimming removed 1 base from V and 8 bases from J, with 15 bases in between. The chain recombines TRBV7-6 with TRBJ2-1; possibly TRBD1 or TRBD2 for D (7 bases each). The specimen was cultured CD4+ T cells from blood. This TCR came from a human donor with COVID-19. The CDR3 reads CASSLGNRGGDEQFF. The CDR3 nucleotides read TGTGCCAGCAGCTTAGGAAACAGGGGAGGGGATGAGCAGTTCTTC.